This TCR beta chain appears in the sequencing data of a study of long-term antiretroviral therapy in people with HIV. Germline V gene lookup returns CDR1 SGDLS and CDR2 YYNGEE. This CDR3 is 12 amino acids long. The germline V and J ends were trimmed by 0 bases and 9 bases, with 7 bases remaining between them. With survey level as its setting, the immunoSEQ assay was v3.0. Clones were read by immunoSEQ multiplex PCR, and TCRdb kept only the in-frame ones, dropping some. The table has around 30,000 clones, 95% to 97% seen once. The rearrangement uses TRBV9 and TRBJ1-3; D remains unclear. The specimen comprised unsorted PBMCs, sampled roughly 6.4 years after starting antiretroviral therapy. The sequence derives from a man in his thirties or forties with HIV. The CDR3 region has the DNA TGTGCCAGCAGCGTAGTCGGAGGCACCATATATTTT. It is translated as CASSVVGGTIYF.